Listed below are T cell receptor beta chains from one sample, sequenced in a study of blood T cell repertoires in COVID-19. The table came from immunoSEQ multiplex PCR; TCRdb's copy has only in-frame clones and leaves some out. The profile covers about 110,000 clones, with 84% appearing a single time and around 15% taken by the ten largest. The sequenced sample was peripheral blood. The receptors here all came from a woman aged 60-70 years with acute or convalescent COVID-19. The CDR3 runs from the conserved cysteine through the conserved F or W. Fields, in order: clone size, V gene, D gene, J gene, CDR3 protein. A D gene is named only where the DNA matches it firmly. Only part of the rows carry a size: once, few, many, or a class if the clone is expanded.

clone_size: -
v_call: TRBV6-5
d_call: -
j_call: TRBJ1-1
cdr3_aa: CAIIKALGRGTEAFF

clone_size: -
v_call: TRBV12-3/TRBV12-4
d_call: -
j_call: TRBJ2-4
cdr3_aa: CASSPGNIQYF

clone_size: -
v_call: TRBV6-5
d_call: TRBD2
j_call: TRBJ2-7
cdr3_aa: CASSYGSGGSYEQYF

clone_size: few
v_call: TRBV7-9
d_call: -
j_call: TRBJ2-1
cdr3_aa: CASSLTSSRYNEQFF

clone_size: -
v_call: TRBV9
d_call: -
j_call: TRBJ1-5
cdr3_aa: CASSVASGNQPQHF

clone_size: -
v_call: TRBV27
d_call: -
j_call: TRBJ2-1
cdr3_aa: CASSFLGLDYNEQFF

clone_size: once
v_call: TRBV7-8
d_call: -
j_call: TRBJ1-2
cdr3_aa: CASSLGRTVNYGYTF

clone_size: -
v_call: TRBV9
d_call: TRBD1
j_call: TRBJ2-2
cdr3_aa: CASTRGRVYTGELFF

clone_size: -
v_call: TRBV29-1
d_call: -
j_call: TRBJ1-1
cdr3_aa: CSVYGSWGDTEAFF

clone_size: -
v_call: TRBV5-1
d_call: TRBD2
j_call: TRBJ2-7
cdr3_aa: CASSAPRAGGPSYEQYF

clone_size: few
v_call: TRBV9
d_call: -
j_call: TRBJ1-3
cdr3_aa: CASNPGTSGNTIYF

clone_size: -
v_call: TRBV7-9
d_call: -
j_call: TRBJ2-5
cdr3_aa: CASSWESETQYF

clone_size: -
v_call: TRBV10-3
d_call: -
j_call: TRBJ2-5
cdr3_aa: CAITETGSETQYF

clone_size: -
v_call: TRBV24-1
d_call: TRBD1
j_call: TRBJ2-2
cdr3_aa: CATSDPGQGKGGELFF

clone_size: -
v_call: TRBV3-1/TRBV3-2
d_call: -
j_call: TRBJ1-1
cdr3_aa: CASSQVPLGTEAFF

clone_size: -
v_call: TRBV19
d_call: -
j_call: TRBJ1-3
cdr3_aa: CASSMGPSGNTIYF

clone_size: -
v_call: TRBV19
d_call: TRBD1
j_call: TRBJ1-3
cdr3_aa: CASSTWGTGGVGNTIYF

clone_size: -
v_call: TRBV7-9
d_call: -
j_call: TRBJ1-3
cdr3_aa: CASSLVSGRSQNTIYF

clone_size: -
v_call: TRBV7-8
d_call: -
j_call: TRBJ1-5
cdr3_aa: CASSPRSEFFSPSNQPQHF

clone_size: -
v_call: TRBV6-1
d_call: -
j_call: TRBJ1-4
cdr3_aa: CASSENRANNEKLFF

clone_size: -
v_call: TRBV18
d_call: TRBD2
j_call: TRBJ2-5
cdr3_aa: CASSPDVAGVGETQYF

clone_size: -
v_call: TRBV5-4
d_call: -
j_call: TRBJ1-2
cdr3_aa: CASSWRKGPNYGYTF

clone_size: -
v_call: TRBV28
d_call: -
j_call: TRBJ1-6
cdr3_aa: CASSIANSPLHF

clone_size: -
v_call: TRBV7-2
d_call: TRBD2
j_call: TRBJ2-7
cdr3_aa: CASSVSGRAGKQYF

clone_size: -
v_call: TRBV29-1
d_call: -
j_call: TRBJ2-1
cdr3_aa: CSVEGAEYNEQFF

clone_size: -
v_call: TRBV6-5
d_call: TRBD1
j_call: TRBJ1-3
cdr3_aa: CASRPTGGSGNTIYF

clone_size: -
v_call: TRBV2
d_call: TRBD2
j_call: TRBJ2-2
cdr3_aa: CASSSRLAGYTGELFF

clone_size: -
v_call: TRBV18
d_call: -
j_call: TRBJ1-2
cdr3_aa: CASSPSSLNYGYTF

clone_size: once
v_call: TRBV19
d_call: TRBD1
j_call: TRBJ2-1
cdr3_aa: CASSRAASGTGVGNEQFF

clone_size: -
v_call: TRBV7-9
d_call: -
j_call: TRBJ1-1
cdr3_aa: CASSLAQGEAFF

clone_size: -
v_call: TRBV10-1
d_call: -
j_call: TRBJ2-2
cdr3_aa: CASSITNTGELFF

clone_size: -
v_call: TRBV7-2
d_call: -
j_call: TRBJ1-3
cdr3_aa: CASSPAPGTAGSTIYF

clone_size: -
v_call: TRBV3-1/TRBV3-2
d_call: -
j_call: TRBJ1-1
cdr3_aa: CASSQVLGRTEAFF

clone_size: once
v_call: TRBV5-6
d_call: -
j_call: TRBJ1-1
cdr3_aa: CATKRGMNTEAFF

clone_size: -
v_call: TRBV2
d_call: TRBD2
j_call: TRBJ2-5
cdr3_aa: CASRPQTSTETQYF

clone_size: -
v_call: TRBV7-9
d_call: -
j_call: TRBJ1-4
cdr3_aa: CASSSRRRDSRLSGEKLFF

clone_size: -
v_call: TRBV7-2
d_call: -
j_call: TRBJ1-5
cdr3_aa: CASSLGQAGGQPQHF